This T cell receptor beta chain emerged from a study of cytomegalovirus exposure and HLA in healthy donors. At the level of the study: An early release of data contained about 85 million unique TCRs, which came from HLA-typed donors. Overall study results and limits: In a later analysis, productive TCRs from donors in an Asian-associated ancestry cluster reportedly carried fewer N-insertions than the cohort mean. A missense DCLRE1C variant was associated with V- and J-gene trimming of TCR beta chains in a later analysis, and an independent cohort replicated the association.

Unrecorded immune exposure was likely among donors, who were nominally healthy when sampled. Amplification used 60 Vbeta primers and 13 Jbeta primers. Assay: immunoSEQ multiplex PCR; the TCRdb copy retains only in-frame clones and omits some. The sample has about 78,000 clones; approximately 80% are singletons. This clone was detected once. Its target is unknown. Germline V gene sequence: CDR1 LGHNA, CDR2 YNFKEQ. The CDR3 is made up of 16 amino acids. Trimming pared 1 base from V and 6 bases from J, leaving 17 bases between. The TCR was taken from a woman aged 45-65 years in good health and CMV-seropositive. The chain links TRBV4-2 to TRBJ2-3; TRBD1 is a possible D gene (6 bases). The material sequenced was PBMCs. The CDR3 reads CASSQVGQGRVDTQYF. The DNA of the CDR3 is TGTGCCAGCAGCCAAGTGGGGCAGGGGAGAGTTGATACGCAGTATTTT.